These 27 T cell receptor beta chains originate from one sample sequenced in a study of blood T cell repertoires in COVID-19. Sequenced by immunoSEQ multiplex PCR; TCRdb stores in-frame clones only, minus some. The sample lists approximately 14,000 clones, approximately 87% occurring once. Source material: peripheral blood. Receptors originate from a human donor in a cohort sampled during active COVID-19.

The gene calls are TRBV7-9 and TRBJ2-7, with 14 nucleotides matching TRBD2. With V trimmed by 1 base and J by 0 bases, 5 bases remained unmatched. From germline, CDR1 is SEHNR and CDR2 FQNEAQ (reference sequence). The CDR3 sequence is 18 residues long. The CDR3 loop is CASSLVGLAGAPSYEQYF. The CDR3 nucleotides are TGTGCCAGCAGCTTAGTGGGACTAGCGGGAGCCCCCTCCTACGAGCAGTACTTC. Together with reference TRBV7-9 and TRBJ2-7, the CDR3 gives the full variable domain: DTGVSQNPRHKITKRGQNVTFRCDPISEHNRLYWYRQTLGQGPEFLTYFQNEAQLEKSRLLSDRFSAERPKGSFSTLEIQRTEQGDSAMYLCASSLVGLAGAPSYEQYFGPGTRLTVT.

The sample holds a few counts of this clone. CDR3 residues: CASSYSPPGGIYNEQFF. In DNA, the CDR3 is TGTGCCAGCAGTTACTCTCCACCAGGGGGAATATACAATGAGCAGTTCTTC. The chain combines TRBV6-2 or TRBV6-3 with TRBJ2-1; 7 bases agree with TRBD1. With V trimmed by 0 bases and J by 4 bases, 9 bases remained unmatched. CDR1 MNHEY and CDR2 SVGEGT come from the germline V gene. This CDR3 region has 17 residues.

This chain links TRBV5-1 with TRBJ2-5; 15 bases are a match to TRBD2. The trim removed 2 bases at V and 3 bases at J, leaving 8 bases unmatched. The V gene's germline CDR1 is SGHRS and CDR2 YFSETQ. CDR3 length: 18 amino acids. CDR3 DNA: TGCGCCAGCAGCTTTATGAGGACTAGCGGGGGGGCGGAAGAGACCCAGTACTTC. Translated, it gives CASSFMRTSGGAEETQYF.

V usage is TRBV6-5 and J usage is TRBJ2-6; no definite D call. V was trimmed by 5 bases and J by 4 bases, leaving 9 bases between them. The CDR3 has 14 amino acids. Germline V lookup: CDR1 MNHEY, CDR2 SVGAGI. This CDR3 is CASSQTPGANVLTF. CDR3 sequence (DNA): TGTGCCAGCAGTCAGACTCCAGGGGCCAACGTCCTGACTTTC.

The chain uses TRBV27 and TRBJ2-7; D is perhaps TRBD1 (6 bases). Germline V gene lookup returns CDR1 MNHEY and CDR2 SMNVEV (reference sequence). The length of the CDR3 is 14 residues. V was pared by 5 bases and J by 3 bases, with 14 bases between. CDR3 bases: TGTGCCAGCAGTCCAAGCCGGGACAACTACGAGCAGTACTTC. Its protein is CASSPSRDNYEQYF.

The rearrangement uses TRBV5-1 and TRBJ2-1; possibly TRBD1 for D (5 bases). From germline, CDR1 is SGHRS and CDR2 YFSETQ. The ends were cut back, 3 bases at V and 5 bases at J, with 12 bases in the middle. This CDR3 region has 14 residues. The CDR3 protein is CASSSSDSHNEQFF. The CDR3 nucleotides are TGCGCCAGCAGCTCCTCTGACAGTCACAATGAGCAGTTCTTC.

The CDR3 region is CASSDNSKNTEAFF. For the CDR3, the DNA is TGTGCCAGCAGTGATAACAGCAAGAACACTGAAGCTTTCTTT. The chain is built from TRBV6-4 and TRBJ1-1; D is ambiguous. The CDR3 is made up of 14 amino acids. Germline CDR1 reads MRHNA; CDR2 reads SNTAGT. V was clipped by 3 bases and J by 1 base, with 9 bases between them.

The rearrangement links TRBV27 to TRBJ2-1; maybe TRBD1 (5 bases). CDR1 is MNHEY, CDR2 SMNVEV, per germline (reference sequence). The CDR3 runs to 13 residues. V was pared by 6 bases and J by 4 bases, with 10 bases between. The DNA of the CDR3 is TGTGCCAGCAGGGGAACAGGTTACAATGAGCAGTTCTTC. This codes for CASRGTGYNEQFF.

This rearrangement joins TRBV2 to TRBJ2-5, with D possibly TRBD2 on 6 matching bases. V was pared by 10 bases and J by 2 bases, with 11 bases between. CDR1 is SNHLY, CDR2 FYNNEI, per germline. This CDR3 is built from 12 residues. CDR3 protein: CAISGLQETQYF. The CDR3 DNA reads TGTGCCATATCGGGACTTCAAGAGACCCAGTACTTC.

A few counts support this clone. The chain couples TRBV14 to TRBJ1-6; D is uncertain. This CDR3 is built from 16 residues. V dropped 0 bases and J dropped 12 bases, with 18 bases sitting between them. Germline V gene data show CDR1 as SGHDN and CDR2 as FVKESK. The CDR3, as DNA: TGTGCCAGCAGCCAAGATCCCAACCCACCCGGTGAACCCCTCCACTTT. Translated: CASSQDPNPPGEPLHF.

The chain links TRBV5-1 to TRBJ2-1; 10 bases map to TRBD2. V shed 3 bases, J shed 2 bases, and the junction held 5 bases outside the gene matches. Germline V gene lookup returns CDR1 SGHRS and CDR2 YFSETQ. The CDR3 contains 16 residues. In DNA form, the CDR3 reads TGCGCCAGCAGCTCCCTAGCGGGAGAAACCTACAATGAGCAGTTCTTC. Translation: CASSSLAGETYNEQFF.

This clone has only one observation. This chain links TRBV4-1 with TRBJ2-1, with 10 bases that match TRBD2. The V gene's germline CDR1 is MGHRA and CDR2 YSYEKL. V lost 1 base, J lost 5 bases, and 5 bases stayed unmatched. CDR3 length equals 16 residues. The CDR3 DNA reads TGCGCCAGCAGCCAAGTTGTAGCGGGGGGAAACAATGAGCAGTTCTTC. It codes for CASSQVVAGGNNEQFF.

The chain has TRBV6-1 and TRBJ1-4; D unresolved. The V gene's germline CDR1 is MNHNS and CDR2 SASEGT. This CDR3 is built from 15 residues. Deletions cut 2 bases from V and 3 bases from J, with 10 bases between. In DNA, the CDR3 is TGTGCCAGCAGTGAACCACCAGACTCTAATGAAAAACTGTTTTTT. It specifies CASSEPPDSNEKLFF.

J is TRBJ2-2 and V is TRBV9, with 8 bases fitting TRBD1. Germline V gene data show CDR1 as SGDLS and CDR2 as YYNGEE. Unmatched junction bases numbered 10, after V lost 4 bases and J lost 5 bases. CDR3 length: 16 residues. The CDR3 loop is CASSPQRTGRTGELFF. The CDR3 DNA is TGTGCCAGCAGCCCCCAGAGGACAGGGCGGACCGGGGAGCTGTTTTTT.

V and J are TRBV3-1 (or the pseudogene TRBV3-2) and TRBJ2-5; 13 bases map to TRBD2. Germline-derived CDR1 and CDR2 are LGHDT and YNNKEL (reference sequence). This CDR3 comprises 18 residues. The trim removed 3 bases at V and 5 bases at J, leaving 12 bases unmatched. CDR3 sequence reads: CASSQPTLAGGLGETQYF. The DNA for the CDR3 is TGTGCCAGCAGCCAGCCAACACTAGCGGGGGGGCTGGGGGAGACCCAGTACTTC.

This rearrangement joins TRBV10-2 to TRBJ2-3; D call uncertain. Germline-derived CDR1 and CDR2 are WSHSY and SAAADI. The germline V and J ends were trimmed by 2 bases and 3 bases, with 15 bases remaining between them. The CDR3 totals 16 residues. The CDR3 region has the DNA TGCGCCAGCAGTGAGAGGCTAGAAAAAGAAACAGATACGCAGTATTTT. Protein: CASSERLEKETDTQYF.

V usage is TRBV7-9 and J usage is TRBJ1-2, with TRBD1 identical over 8 bases. Per germline, CDR1 SEHNR and CDR2 FQNEAQ (reference sequence). The length of the CDR3 is 14 residues. The trim removed 2 bases at V and 4 bases at J, leaving 3 bases unmatched. The CDR3 DNA follows: TGTGCCAGCAGCTTAACCGGGACAGGCTATGGCTACACCTTC. This codes for CASSLTGTGYGYTF.

The chain joins TRBV13 to TRBJ1-1; D uncertain. Trimming removed 6 bases at V and 1 base at J, with 9 bases between. Germline V lookup: CDR1 PRHDT, CDR2 FYEKMQ (reference sequence). The CDR3 is 13 amino acids. The CDR3 DNA reads as TGTGCCAGCAGTAACCCAGAGAACACTGAAGCTTTCTTT. Amino acids: CASSNPENTEAFF.

The chain carries TRBV5-5 and TRBJ1-2, with D uncertain. Between the trimmed V and J ends, which lost 0 bases and 5 bases, there was a span of 17 bases. This CDR3 is built from 16 residues. CDR1 and CDR2 (germline): SGHKS, YYEKEE (reference sequence). CDR3 residues: CASSLGYTGGRYGYTF. CDR3 sequence (DNA): TGTGCCAGCAGCTTGGGGTACACCGGCGGAAGGTATGGCTACACCTTC.

The V gene is TRBV29-1, the J gene TRBJ2-3; TRBD1 aligns across 9 bases. Trimming cost V 5 bases and J 7 bases; bases outside gene matches: 10. The CDR3 loop spans 14 amino acids. Germline V lookup: CDR1 SQVTM, CDR2 ANQGSEA. CDR3 sequence reads: CSVRDGQGPYTQYF. The CDR3 region has the DNA TGCAGCGTTAGGGACGGACAGGGGCCGTATACGCAGTATTTT.

The gene calls are TRBV11-2 and TRBJ2-1, with D tentatively TRBD2 (6 bases). V was pared by 5 bases and J by 9 bases, with 14 bases between. Looked up from germline, CDR1 is SGHAT and CDR2 is FQNNGV. The CDR3 runs to 13 residues. DNA of the CDR3: TGTGCCAGCAGCCCCGGAGGAGGGTTTGAGCAGTTCTTC. The encoded protein is CASSPGGGFEQFF.

CDR3 residues: CASSTNRGSGTDTQYF. CDR3 in DNA: TGTGCCAGCAGTACCAATAGGGGGAGTGGCACAGATACGCAGTATTTT. The rearrangement uses TRBV7-9 and TRBJ2-3, with D possibly TRBD1 on 6 matching bases. This CDR3 has 16 amino acids. V was clipped by 6 bases and J by 1 base, with 17 bases between them. Per germline, CDR1 SEHNR and CDR2 FQNEAQ (reference sequence).

The chain uses TRBV4-2 and TRBJ2-7; 12 nucleotides line up with TRBD2. CDR3 length equals 18 residues. Germline trimming cut 0 bases from V and 3 bases from J; bases unmatched to any gene: 9. Germline values: CDR1 LGHNA, CDR2 YNFKEQ. CDR3 DNA sequence: TGTGCCAGCAGCCAAGAGGGAACTAGCGGGGGGACATTCTACGAGCAGTACTTC. Translating it yields CASSQEGTSGGTFYEQYF.

The chain combines TRBV2 with TRBJ2-3; 10 positions match TRBD2. Germline CDR1 is SNHLY and CDR2 is FYNNEI. The CDR3 covers 15 residues. Losses at the gene ends were 4 bases for V and 5 bases for J; bases not matched to a gene: 6. This CDR3 is CASSVVAGGRDTQYF. CDR3 bases: TGTGCCAGCAGTGTAGTAGCGGGAGGTAGAGATACGCAGTATTTT.

This rearrangement joins TRBV15 to TRBJ2-1; TRBD2 aligns across 7 bases. The CDR3 extends over 15 amino acids. The V and J ends lost 5 bases and 0 bases, in that order; junction bases with no gene match: 4. Germline CDR1 LNHNV, CDR2 YYDKDF (reference sequence). The CDR3 here is CATSESGGSYNEQFF. DNA of the CDR3: TGTGCCACCAGCGAATCGGGAGGCTCCTACAATGAGCAGTTCTTC.

The chain recombines TRBV9 with TRBJ2-5; TRBD2 matches at 8 bases. Unmatched junction bases numbered 14, after V lost 2 bases and J lost 5 bases. The length of the CDR3 is 17 residues. Germline CDR1 reads SGDLS; CDR2 reads YYNGEE. The chain's CDR3 is CASSVSRERELRETQYF. For the CDR3, the DNA is TGTGCCAGCAGCGTCAGCCGCGAGCGGGAGTTACGGGAGACCCAGTACTTC. Full variable domain (missing parts from reference TRBV9 and TRBJ2-5): DSGVTQTPKHLITATGQRVTLRCSPRSGDLSVYWYQQSLDQGLQFLIQYYNGEERAKGNILERFSAQQFPDLHSELNLSSLELGDSALYFCASSVSRERELRETQYFGPGTRLLVL.

The chain joins TRBV10-1 to TRBJ1-1; D uncertain. V lost 1 base, J lost 6 bases, and 12 bases lay in between. The CDR3 runs 14 residues. CDR1 and CDR2 (germline): WNHNN, SYGVQD (reference sequence). The CDR3 loop reads CASSEFSVGAEAFF. For the CDR3, the DNA is TGCGCCAGCAGTGAGTTTTCGGTGGGCGCTGAAGCTTTCTTT.